The next 9 T cell receptor beta chains were all read from a single sample in a study of shared clonotypes between healthy human individuals. The repertoire was sequenced with immunoSEQ multiplex PCR; TCRdb's copy has only in-frame clones and lacks some. The sample lists millions of clones; 90% to 95% were seen once. Sample: naive CD4+ T cells sorted from blood. Subset noted: CD45RA+ positively selected. The receptors stem from a man aged 18 to 30 in good health.

Remarks on this clone: The sample has other DNA sequences that encode this CDR3 too. This chain connects TRBV5-1 to TRBJ2-7; TRBD2 matches at 8 bases. Germline-derived CDR1 and CDR2 are SGHRS and YFSETQ. The CDR3 is 14 residues long. J gave up 2 bases and V 4 bases, and 5 bases lay outside the gene matches. The CDR3 nucleotides are TGCGCCAGCAGCCAAGGGACTAGTACCTACGAGCAGTACTTC. Translation: CASSQGTSTYEQYF. Variable domain in full (rest from reference TRBV5-1 and TRBJ2-7): KAGVTQTPRYLIKTRGQQVTLSCSPISGHRSVSWYQQTPGQGLQFLFEYFSETQRNKGNFPGRFSGRQFSNSRSEMNVSTLELGDSALYLCASSQGTSTYEQYFGPGTRLTVT.

J is TRBJ2-7 and V is TRBV7-9; D is uncertain. V shed 4 bases and J shed 0 bases, with 16 bases lying between them. Germline V lookup: CDR1 SEHNR, CDR2 FQNEAQ (reference sequence). CDR3 length equals 16 residues. The CDR3 sequence: CASSSSRGESSYEQYF. As DNA, the CDR3 is TGTGCCAGCAGCTCTAGTAGAGGAGAGAGCTCCTACGAGCAGTACTTC. Looking up the rest from reference TRBV7-9 and TRBJ2-7 gives the full variable domain: DTGVSQNPRHKITKRGQNVTFRCDPISEHNRLYWYRQTLGQGPEFLTYFQNEAQLEKSRLLSDRFSAERPKGSFSTLEIQRTEQGDSAMYLCASSSSRGESSYEQYFGPGTRLTVT.

This chain joins TRBV28 and TRBJ1-1; D may be TRBD1 (6 bases). Looked up from germline, CDR1 is MDHEN and CDR2 is SYDVKM. V was cut by 7 bases and J by 0 bases, with 12 bases left in between. This CDR3 has 14 residues. CDR3 protein: CASILGGLNTEAFF. The DNA of the CDR3 is TGTGCCAGCATTCTGGGGGGGCTGAACACTGAAGCTTTCTTT.

The chain is built from TRBV13 and TRBJ1-6, with D unclear. The CDR3 is 15 residues long. V gave up 3 bases and J gave up 9 bases, with 15 bases separating them. The germline V gene has CDR1 PRHDT and CDR2 FYEKMQ (reference sequence). The DNA of the CDR3 is TGTGCCAGCAGCTTCGGACGCCCGGACGGTTCACCCCTCCACTTT. Residues: CASSFGRPDGSPLHF.

A remark on this clone: A much larger clone sits a single nucleotide away, making a read error possible. Other DNA variants within this sample encode the same CDR3. The V and J genes are TRBV19 and TRBJ2-7; TRBD1 might be the D (6 bases). Germline CDR1 LNHDA, CDR2 SQIVND (reference sequence). CDR3 length equals 13 residues. V was cut by 3 bases and J by 3 bases, with 9 bases left in between. The chain's CDR3 is CASSIGQFYEQYF. CDR3 nucleotide sequence: TGTGCCAGTAGTATCGGACAGTTCTACGAGCAGTACTTC.

This clone was counted a single time. CDR3 sequence reads: CASRAGTTNTGELFF. CDR3 bases: TGTGCCAGCAGGGCCGGGACTACGAACACCGGGGAGCTGTTTTTT. This chain connects TRBV7-9 to TRBJ2-2; 7 bases match TRBD2. Germline loops: CDR1 SEHNR, CDR2 FQNEAQ (reference sequence). CDR3 size: 15 residues. The junction had 4 bases not matched to a gene; V was cut back by 6 bases and J by 0 bases.

J is TRBJ2-3 and V is TRBV9; D is possibly TRBD2 (6 bases). Germline V gives CDR1 SGDLS, CDR2 YYNGEE. The V and J ends lost 4 bases and 2 bases respectively, with 14 bases between them. The length of the CDR3 is 15 residues. The CDR3 region has the DNA TGTGCCAGCAGCCGTATAGCGGATTTCACAGATACGCAGTATTTT. It codes for CASSRIADFTDTQYF.

This chain connects TRBV6-1 to TRBJ1-3, with a weak D call TRBD1 (5 bases). Germline loops: CDR1 MNHNS, CDR2 SASEGT. V shed 11 bases and J shed 7 bases, with 21 bases lying between them. CDR3 length: 14 residues. CDR3 DNA: TGTGCCTGCATTTCCGGGTCGTGGGGGAACACCATATATTTT. Encoded protein: CACISGSWGNTIYF.

CDR3 sequence reads: CGTGASTDTQYF. The CDR3, as DNA: TGTGGGACGGGAGCGAGCACAGATACGCAGTATTTT. The chain couples TRBV25-1 to TRBJ2-3, with D possibly TRBD2 on 6 matching bases. The CDR3 has 12 amino acids. Looked up from germline, CDR1 is MGHDK and CDR2 is SYGVNS.